This T cell receptor (beta chain) emerged from a study of read filtering for tumor transcriptome and immune sequencing. This clonotype was found many times. The antigen remains unidentified. Molecular barcoded adaptors covering alpha/delta and beta/gamma chains were used on about 390 ng RNA. From the reads, TCRdb called clonotypes with MiXCR, one entry per CDR3 protein. The data contain about 27,000 distinct CDR3 sequences, under 15% of them singletons. This CDR3 contains 15 residues. V dropped 1 base and J dropped 2 bases, with 9 bases sitting between them. CDR1 and CDR2 (germline): KGHSH, LQKENI. Study results and caveats: Compared with RNA-seq, IR-seq gave much higher clonotype depth and reliability.

Sequencing used a population of CD138-negative cells sorted from bone marrow. The rearrangement joins TRBV18 to TRBJ1-5, with D possibly being TRBD1 (5 bases). The TCR was taken from a donor older than 35 with multiple myeloma. For the CDR3, the DNA is TGTGCCAGCTCACCACAGTTAGGGGGCAATCAGCCCCAGCATTTT. Translating it yields CASSPQLGGNQPQHF.